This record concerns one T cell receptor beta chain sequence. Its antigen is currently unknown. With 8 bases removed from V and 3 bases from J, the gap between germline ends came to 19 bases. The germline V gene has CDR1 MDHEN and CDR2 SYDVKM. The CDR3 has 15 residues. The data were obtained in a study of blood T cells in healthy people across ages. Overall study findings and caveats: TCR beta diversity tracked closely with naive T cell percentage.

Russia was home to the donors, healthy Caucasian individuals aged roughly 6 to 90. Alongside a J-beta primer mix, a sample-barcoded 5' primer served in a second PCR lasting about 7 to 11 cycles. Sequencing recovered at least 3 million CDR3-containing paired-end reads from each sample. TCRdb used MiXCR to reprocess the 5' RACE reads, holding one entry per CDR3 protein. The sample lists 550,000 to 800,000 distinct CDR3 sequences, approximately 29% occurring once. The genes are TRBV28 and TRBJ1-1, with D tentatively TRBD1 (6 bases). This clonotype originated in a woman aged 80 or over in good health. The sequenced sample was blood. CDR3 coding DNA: TGTGCCAGCCTGGAGGGGGGCTCTACCTACACTGAAGCTTTCTTT. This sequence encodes CASLEGGSTYTEAFF.